This T cell receptor beta chain was observed in a study of T cell repertoires in cytomegalovirus infection. Study details: Matching HLA type, along with CMV infection, was indicated by public TCR beta signatures. Notes on the study in general: Identification of carriers of CMV plus the relevant HLA was achieved through cumulative public TCR beta family frequency.

This clonotype was detected only a few times. Its antigen is still unknown. TCRdb itself ran the reads through MiXCR, one entry per CDR3 protein. The table includes 97,000 or so distinct CDR3 sequences, about 17% detected once. Germline V gene sequence: CDR1 MNHEY, CDR2 SMNVEV (reference sequence). The CDR3 consists of 14 residues. Deletions cut 3 bases from V and 0 bases from J, with 6 bases between. V and J are TRBV27 and TRBJ2-4; D is unclear. This TCR was recovered from a human donor in good health (CMV status not recorded). Some clones in this sample may be carry-over from other donors' samples. Sample: PBMCs. This CDR3 reads CASSFGGAKNIQYF. The CDR3 nucleotides read TGTGCCAGCAGTTTCGGCGGAGCCAAAAACATTCAGTACTTC.